Below are 11 T cell receptor beta chains sequenced from a single sample in a study of T-cell reconstitution after alpha-beta-depleted transplantation in children. This sample's TCRbeta library carried unique molecular identifier barcodes. TCRdb ran MiXCR on the PCR reads and lists one entry per CDR3 protein. The sample lists about 360,000 distinct CDR3 sequences, roughly 15% occurring once. This specimen consisted of PBMCs, obtained from the stem cell graft. The receptor source for this set is a human donor who donated a stem cell graft to a child with Fanconi anemia.

V gene TRBV12-3 or TRBV12-4 combines with J gene TRBJ2-1, with 7 bases identical to TRBD2. V gave up 5 bases and J gave up 3 bases; unmatched junction bases: 7. The length of the CDR3 is 15 residues. Here the CDR3 reads CASSASGGDYNEQFF. The CDR3 DNA is TGTGCCAGCAGTGCAAGTGGGGGGGACTACAATGAGCAGTTCTTC.

This clonotype came up many times. V usage is TRBV5-1 and J usage is TRBJ1-6; tentatively, D is TRBD1 (6 bases). Per the germline V gene, CDR1 is SGHRS and CDR2 is YFSETQ. The V gene lost 0 bases and the J gene lost 7 bases, with 14 bases spanning the gap. CDR3 size: 16 residues. The CDR3 protein is CASSLEDGGENSPLHF. Written as DNA, the CDR3 is TGCGCCAGCAGCTTGGAGGATGGGGGCGAGAATTCACCCCTCCACTTT.

There are a few counts of this clonotype. The V and J genes are TRBV20-1 and TRBJ1-5; tentatively, D is TRBD1 (6 bases). CDR3 length: 16 residues. In germline, CDR1 is DFQATT, CDR2 SNEGSKA (reference sequence). V was shortened by 4 bases and J by 2 bases, with 18 bases between the two germline ends. CDR3 nucleotides: TGCAGTGCTATTGGTGAGGGGGGCGTTGGCAATCAGCCCCAGCATTTT. Its translation is CSAIGEGGVGNQPQHF.

This clonotype was seen a few times. The chain uses TRBV15 and TRBJ1-2, with D unresolved. Looked up from germline, CDR1 is LNHNV and CDR2 is YYDKDF (reference sequence). Trimming cost V 0 bases and J 4 bases, with 6 bases left between them. This CDR3 is 13 amino acids long. The CDR3 region is CATSRDGFYGYTF. CDR3 nucleotide sequence: TGTGCCACCAGCAGAGACGGGTTCTATGGCTACACCTTC.

The chain uses TRBV6-5 and TRBJ2-7, with TRBD1 identical over 7 bases. Germline V gene data show CDR1 as MNHEY and CDR2 as SVGAGI. Trimming cost V 4 bases and J 5 bases; bases outside gene matches: 11. The CDR3 covers 15 residues. The CDR3 sequence is CASSSLVGDSDEQYF. CDR3 nucleotides: TGTGCCAGCAGTTCCCTTGTCGGGGACAGCGACGAGCAGTACTTC.

V gene TRBV18 combines with J gene TRBJ2-1, with D perhaps given as TRBD1 or TRBD2 (5 bases each). This CDR3 region has 15 residues. The germline V and J ends were trimmed by 3 bases and 7 bases, with 16 bases remaining between them. Germline values: CDR1 KGHSH, CDR2 LQKENI. This CDR3 reads CASSPPSRGVNEQFF. The CDR3 DNA follows: TGTGCCAGCTCACCCCCATCAAGAGGGGTGAATGAGCAGTTCTTC.

The rearrangement uses TRBV11-2 and TRBJ2-1, with 8 bases identical to TRBD2. The CDR3 is 14 residues long. Trimming cost V 3 bases and J 9 bases; bases outside gene matches: 7. Germline V gene lookup returns CDR1 SGHAT and CDR2 FQNNGV. Here the CDR3 reads CASSFPNGGAEQFF. DNA of the CDR3: TGTGCCAGCAGCTTCCCTAACGGGGGGGCTGAGCAGTTCTTC.

This clonotype has only a few counts. The rearrangement joins TRBV5-1 to TRBJ2-6, with D perhaps assigned TRBD1 or TRBD2 (6 bases each). The CDR3 is 17 residues long. CDR1 and CDR2 from the germline V gene are SGHRS and YFSETQ. V shed 5 bases and J shed 0 bases, with 15 bases lying between them. CDR3: CASSLGGANSGANVLTF. The CDR3 DNA reads TGCGCCAGCAGTCTCGGGGGCGCTAACTCTGGGGCCAACGTCCTGACTTTC.

This chain links TRBV20-1 with TRBJ2-3; D might be TRBD1 (5 bases). The V gene lost 0 bases and the J gene lost 4 bases, with 8 bases spanning the gap. CDR1 and CDR2 (germline): DFQATT, SNEGSKA (reference sequence). CDR3 length: 13 amino acids. The chain's CDR3 is CSARESRADTQYF. The CDR3 region has the DNA TGCAGTGCTAGAGAATCCAGGGCAGATACGCAGTATTTT.

The chain links TRBV7-9 to TRBJ1-5; D ambiguous. Germline lookup yields CDR1 SEHNR and CDR2 FQNEAQ (reference sequence). CDR3 length: 14 residues. The V end was cut by 3 bases, the J end by 6 bases, with 12 bases between. CDR3 DNA: TGTGCCAGCAGCTTGGTCGGATCTGGTCAGCCCCAGCATTTT. Encoded protein: CASSLVGSGQPQHF.

This clonotype was seen only a few times. The chain carries TRBV20-1 and TRBJ2-5; TRBD2 might be the D (5 bases). CDR1 DFQATT and CDR2 SNEGSKA come from the germline V gene (reference sequence). Trimming removed 6 bases at V and 4 bases at J, with 18 bases between. The CDR3 is 14 amino acids. The CDR3 here is CSAEGAEGVETQYF. The CDR3 DNA sequence: TGCAGTGCCGAGGGAGCAGAGGGTGTAGAGACCCAGTACTTC.